This TCR beta chain was sequenced during a study of identical twins (dated by TCRdb to about 2016). Regarding the complete study: TCR alpha and beta repertoires from monozygotic twins, unrelated adults of various ages and cord blood were deep-sequenced to test whether fetal clonotypes persist. To rule out contamination, replicate twin experiments were performed at different times with different library preparation protocols. What the study reported, not specific to this receptor: Because the same donors could not be followed over many years, conclusions were based on cross-sectional statistical analysis. In monozygotic twins, out-of-frame TCR alpha sharing was systematically underestimated by recombination models, although the models agreed with sharing between unrelated individuals. Compared with coincidental sharing between unrelated individuals, out-of-frame TCR alpha sequences shared between twins had an excess of sequences with low generation probability. Fewer insertions were carried by abundant cord blood beta clonotypes; a weaker similar trend was observed in young adult naive repertoires, while no such trend was observed in memory repertoires. A weaker excess of twin sharing was found in beta out-of-frame sequences because the signal-to-noise ratio was lowered by fewer shared sequences. Zero-insertion analyses could be partly confounded by invariant T cells such as MAIT and iNKT, though diverse VJ usage argued against such confounding for most clonotypes.

Library preparation was by 5' RACE. Sequencing was carried out with an Illumina HiSeq 2000. Template switching added a universal primer binding site, and the final cDNA carried a unique molecular identifier that allowed TCR cDNA molecules to be counted accurately. Specific primers in the conserved constant-segment region were used to synthesize first-strand cDNA for the TCR alpha and beta chains. To control for contamination, each cDNA library was double barcoded with a SMART-Mk sample barcode plus Illumina barcodes. Two successive PCR steps introduced TruSeq adapter sequences along with Illumina sample barcodes. The Illumina HiSeq platform was used with custom primers to sequence TCR alpha and beta cDNA libraries. The study's own analysis went as follows. MiGEC processed the raw reads to extract unique molecular identifiers, while MiXCR was used to determine the CDR3 positions. Recombination models were inferred per individual with the repgenHMM and IGoR tools using an EM algorithm. Shared clonotypes were analyzed with the tcR package in R, and sharing was normalized by the product of cloneset sizes. To study raw recombination free of thymic and clonal selection effects, out-of-frame nonproductive sequences were analyzed. TCRdb applied fastp at Q25 and MiXCR to the public reads, then kept only in-frame beta chains. One record per CDR3 amino acid sequence lists the most common genes and DNA. These V and J calls are TCRdb output, not the study's own analysis. This sample holds under 450,000 distinct CDR3 sequences; approximately 17% were observed only once. Around 12% of the sample rests with the top ten.

Every donor in the study was a healthy Caucasian. Three unrelated non-twin adults were also sequenced: a male aged 18 to 30, a male aged 50 to 59 and a female aged 50 to 59. Miltenyi CD45RO+ enrichment and human naive T-cell isolation kits were used to isolate memory (CD45RO+) and naive T cells from PBMC. V gives up 1 base and J gives up 7 bases, and the segment between their germline ends measures 22 bases. CDR1 LGHNA and CDR2 YNFKEQ are derived from the germline V gene. The CDR3 covers 18 residues, taking in both the cysteine and the phenylalanine. Just the 54-base CDR3 DNA is kept, in frame starting at base 1. Note on this clonotype: What this receptor recognizes is not known. No much larger clonotype is one base removed from it; base qualities were not supplied.

Material for sequencing was naive T cells sorted from blood. Reading the label with the study, this specimen's cell subset or site is: cells isolated with a human naive T-cell isolation kit. The V and J genes are TRBV4-2 and TRBJ2-2; TRBD2 might be the D gene, on 7 matching bases. The receptor was derived from a man aged 45 to 65 in good health. The DNA is as follows: TGTGCCAGCAGCCAAGTCCCGGGGGCTAGCGGAGAGGGCGGGGAGCTGTTTTTT. Its coded protein is CASSQVPGASGEGGELFF.